This T cell receptor beta chain was obtained from a study of blood T cell repertoires in COVID-19. Study-level information: Sites in the United States, Italy and Spain provided acute and convalescent COVID-19 samples. Sources were T cells, B-cell-depleted T cells, or PBMCs; the material itself was cDNA or gDNA.

Trimming shortened V by 2 bases and J by 2 bases, and 8 bases separated the two germline ends. CDR1 is SGHTS, CDR2 YDEGEE, per germline. This CDR3 has 14 residues. Only one count was recorded for this clone. Original processing notes: Reference gene primer amplification in the assay estimated nucleated cell counts. Here immunoSEQ multiplex PCR was the method, and the copy in TCRdb shows in-frame clones only, minus some. That table supplies the V and J calls and clone size; D and trimming were determined from the DNA. Among 150,000 to 200,000 clones listed, about nine tenths were seen once. The sequence came from a man aged 55 to 70 with active or convalescent COVID-19. The chain couples TRBV5-8 to TRBJ1-5; weak D call: TRBD1 (5 bases). The sample consisted of peripheral blood. CDR3 coding DNA: TGTGCCAGCAGCTTCAGGGAGGGCAATCAGCCCCAGCATTTT. It is translated as CASSFREGNQPQHF.